This T cell receptor (beta chain) was documented in a study of blood T cell repertoires in COVID-19 (dated by TCRdb to the early 2020s). Broadly, across the study: Samples from collaborators originated in the United States, Italy and Spain and spanned both the acute and convalescent phases of COVID-19. Where available, HLA class I and class II types were taken from metadata supplied by the sample provider and were not determined by assay-based typing. Samples were obtained from the ongoing ImmuneRACE study (first 160 participants) and from about 1,300 subjects provided by 6 global collaborators. The sample metadata nearly always contained a de-identified subject ID, COVID-19 status, age in years and sex. Subjects who had been exposed to COVID-19, were actively infected with it, or had recovered from it provided the deeply sampled blood TCRbeta repertoires that made up the dataset. The prospective study material was composed of cDNA or gDNA derived from T cells, B-cell-depleted T cells, or PBMCs. The repertoires were made available in a free public database intended to serve as a resource for research on the immune response to SARS-CoV-2. What the research found in general, with its limitations: The quantity of clinical and demographic metadata differed by source and by participant and was supplied without curation.

In Seattle, one collaborating source enrolled patients while the infection was active and tracked those patients longitudinally over the course of disease. Each collaborating institution followed its own protocols to collect whole blood in K2EDTA tubes. For TCRbeta analysis, collaborators shipped samples in one of three forms: frozen whole blood, isolated PBMCs, or DNA extracted from either of those sample types. V gives up 8 bases and J gives up 1 base, and the segment between their germline ends measures 21 bases. The CDR3 spans 17 residues, from the cysteine through the phenylalanine. The kept DNA is CDR3 alone, 51 bases in frame from the first base. For CDR1 and CDR2, the germline V gene (reference sequence) lists LNHDA and SQIVND. A note on this clone: The antigen this receptor binds is unknown. Base qualities are not provided; no much larger clone lies one nucleotide away.

TCRbeta CDR3 regions were amplified from genomic DNA by means of the immunoSEQ Assay, a bias-controlled multiplex PCR. Per the authors' processing: Nucleated cell counts per sample were estimated from amplification of reference gene primers within the assay. To quantify the absolute abundance of each unique TCRbeta CDR3 rearrangement, sequence reads were collapsed and filtered. For each sample, productive Simpson clonality was calculated by taking the square root of Simpson's diversity index across productive rearrangements. Not all clones reach the TCRdb copy of this immuneACCESS table, which keeps in-frame sequences only. Checked studies attribute under half of the gap to unresolved V genes and leave the rest unexplained. V and J calls plus clone size are reproduced from that table; the DNA served to infer D and trimming. This sample holds 450,000 or so clones; 75% to 90% were observed only once. The biggest ten clones account for around 1.5% of the sample.

This clonotype was sampled from a woman aged 40-49 years with COVID-19, enrolled during active disease. The specimen was peripheral blood. The chain links TRBV19 with TRBJ1-5; a weak D assignment points to TRBD1 (6 bases agree). This receptor has the CDR3 CASHPYSQGRSNQPQHF. The nucleotide sequence is TGTGCCAGTCACCCATACTCCCAGGGGCGAAGCAATCAGCCCCAGCATTTT.